The 30 T cell receptor beta chains below come from one sample, sequenced in a study of monozygotic twins with inflammatory bowel disease (dated by TCRdb to the late 2010s). The method was 5' RACE. Sequencing relied on an Illumina HiSeq 2500. Reprocessed by TCRdb, the reads give a single entry per CDR3 protein sequence, without DNA. This sample's table lists more than 350,000 distinct CDR3 sequences. The ten largest make up 2% to 2.5% of the sample. Sequencing input: blood. The source is a human donor with ulcerative colitis or Crohn's disease, or a healthy co-twin of an affected twin (not recorded which).

The V call is TRBV12-3 or TRBV12-4, the J call TRBJ2-7. This CDR3 is built from 11 residues. The chain's CDR3 is CASSLGLEQYF.

V is TRBV7-8 and J is TRBJ2-2; lacking DNA, the TRBD2 call made by TCRdb goes unchecked. The CDR3 is made up of 15 amino acids. The germline V gene has CDR1 SGHVS and CDR2 FQNEAQ. CDR3 residues: CASWRTEQNTGELFF. The entire variable domain, with the rest obtained from reference TRBV7-8 and TRBJ2-2, is as follows: GAGVSQSPRYKVAKRGQDVALRCDPISGHVSLFWYQQALGQGPEFLTYFQNEAQLDKSGLPSDRFFAERPEGSVSTLKIQRTQQEDSAVYLCASWRTEQNTGELFFGEGSRLTVL.

The CDR3 here is CASRRDGEIRQPQHF. V is TRBV14 and J is TRBJ1-5. This CDR3 spans 15 amino acids. Germline lookup yields CDR1 SGHDN and CDR2 FVKESK.

The genes are TRBV20-1 and TRBJ2-7; there is no DNA to check the TCRdb D call of TRBD1. The germline V gene encodes CDR1 DFQATT and CDR2 SNEGSKA (reference sequence). The CDR3 totals 11 residues. The CDR3 spells CSARDPGEQYF.

V usage is TRBV10-3 and J usage is TRBJ2-3; the D call of TRBD1 rests on TCRdb alone, since no DNA is present to check it. Germline V gives CDR1 ENHRY, CDR2 SYGVKD. The CDR3 runs to 14 residues. The CDR3 reads CATRRGVSTDTQYF.

This chain joins TRBV18 and TRBJ2-7; the D gene TCRdb calls, TRBD2, cannot be checked with no DNA. This CDR3 has 12 residues. Germline values: CDR1 KGHSH, CDR2 LQKENI. The CDR3 loop reads CASSQYANEQYF.

V usage is TRBV20-1 and J usage is TRBJ2-1; checking the TCRdb D call of TRBD1 is not possible without DNA. CDR1 is DFQATT, CDR2 SNEGSKA, per germline (reference sequence). This CDR3 is built from 15 residues. CDR3 amino acids: CSAAPGTPTYNEQFF.

The chain recombines TRBV21-1 with TRBJ2-1; absent DNA, TCRdb's TRBD1 call cannot be checked. TRBV21-1 is a documented pseudogene. There are 13 residues in the CDR3. The CDR3 sequence: CASTTGGPNEQFF.

The chain links TRBV15 to TRBJ1-2. Germline assignment: CDR1 LNHNV and CDR2 YYDKDF (reference sequence). The CDR3 has 15 residues. CDR3 amino acids: CATSPDRGLVYGYTF.

The gene calls are TRBV5-6 and TRBJ1-2; with no DNA, the TCRdb D assignment of TRBD1 cannot be verified. The length of the CDR3 is 14 residues. In germline, CDR1 is SGHDT, CDR2 YYEEEE. The CDR3 spells CASSHGTGSYGYTF.

The V and J genes are TRBV15 and TRBJ2-1; the TRBD1 assignment by TCRdb is unverifiable without DNA. CDR3 length equals 15 residues. Germline V gene lookup returns CDR1 LNHNV and CDR2 YYDKDF (reference sequence). The CDR3 sequence is CATSPDRGRYNEQFF.

The chain is built from TRBV7-2 and TRBJ2-7; TCRdb reports TRBD1, a call that lacks DNA to check it against. CDR1 is SGHTA, CDR2 FQGNSA, per germline. The length of the CDR3 is 12 residues. CDR3 residues: CASGLTRDEQYF.

The chain employs TRBV5-1 and TRBJ2-3. This CDR3 spans 11 amino acids. Germline CDR1 reads SGHRS; CDR2 reads YFSETQ. CDR3 loop: CASSLEVTQYF.

The rearrangement links TRBV6-1 to TRBJ2-2; the TCRdb call, TRBD1, lacks DNA for checking. The CDR3 runs 15 residues. The germline gives CDR1 MNHNS, CDR2 SASEGT. CDR3 in amino acids: CASSLGGITTGELFF.

The gene calls are TRBV7-3 and TRBJ1-6; checking the TCRdb D call of TRBD1 is not possible without DNA. This CDR3 is 15 amino acids long. The germline CDR1 and CDR2 sequences are SGHTA and FQGTGA. CDR3 amino acids: CASSLIGTGYSPLHF.

The chain is built from TRBV5-1 and TRBJ2-2; with no DNA, the TCRdb D assignment of TRBD2 cannot be verified. CDR3 size: 15 residues. Germline CDR1 and CDR2: SGHRS and YFSETQ. The CDR3 region is CASKERAPNTGELFF. The whole variable domain, filled in from reference TRBV5-1 and TRBJ2-2, reads KAGVTQTPRYLIKTRGQQVTLSCSPISGHRSVSWYQQTPGQGLQFLFEYFSETQRNKGNFPGRFSGRQFSNSRSEMNVSTLELGDSALYLCASKERAPNTGELFFGEGSRLTVL.

V is TRBV3-1 and J is TRBJ2-5. Per the germline V gene, CDR1 is LGHDT and CDR2 is YNNKEL (reference sequence). The length of the CDR3 is 11 residues. The CDR3 reads CASSLKQTQYF.

The gene calls are TRBV11-2 and TRBJ1-4. The CDR3 is 16 residues long. Looked up from germline, CDR1 is SGHAT and CDR2 is FQNNGV. The CDR3 reads CASSLSGPLINEKLFF.

This chain joins TRBV4-3 and TRBJ2-7; absent DNA, TCRdb's TRBD1 call cannot be checked. This CDR3 has 17 residues. Germline V gives CDR1 LGHNA, CDR2 YSLEER. The CDR3: CASSQEVGDHYTYEQYF.

The chain combines TRBV12-3 or TRBV12-4 with TRBJ2-1; TCRdb lists TRBD1, though no DNA is available to test this call. CDR3 length equals 15 residues. The CDR3 reads CASSLRPPGGNEQFF.

CDR3 in amino acids: CASSQTYGPPPGEQFF. The chain combines TRBV3-1 with TRBJ2-1; with no DNA, the TCRdb D assignment of TRBD1 cannot be verified. Per the germline V gene, CDR1 is LGHDT and CDR2 is YNNKEL (reference sequence). This CDR3 spans 16 amino acids.

The chain couples TRBV2 to TRBJ2-2; TCRdb calls TRBD1, which cannot be checked without DNA. This CDR3 spans 13 amino acids. Germline assignment: CDR1 SNHLY and CDR2 FYNNEI. The CDR3 here is CASKGVNTGELFF.

V usage is TRBV12-3 or TRBV12-4 and J usage is TRBJ2-1; checking the TCRdb D call of TRBD2 is not possible without DNA. The CDR3 extends over 16 amino acids. CDR3 sequence: CASTLGGMIYYNEQFF.

V gene TRBV12-3 or TRBV12-4 combines with J gene TRBJ1-5. The CDR3 extends over 14 amino acids. CDR3 amino acids: CASSLEGGYQPQRF.

The chain uses TRBV29-1 and TRBJ2-1; TCRdb's D gene call, TRBD2, goes unchecked for lack of DNA. The CDR3 is 12 residues long. Germline V CDR1 and CDR2: SQVTM, ANQGSEA. The CDR3 is CSARTSEDEQFF.

The rearrangement joins TRBV29-1 to TRBJ2-3; TCRdb picks TRBD1, but there is no DNA to check that call. Germline CDR1 SQVTM, CDR2 ANQGSEA. The CDR3 contains 14 residues. The CDR3 spells CSVDQYPHTDTQYF.

The J gene is TRBJ2-1, the V gene TRBV2; the D gene TCRdb calls, TRBD2, cannot be checked with no DNA. CDR1 SNHLY and CDR2 FYNNEI come from the germline V gene. This CDR3 has 15 residues. The CDR3: CASRSRGGAYNEQFF.

The chain combines TRBV7-2 with TRBJ1-6; TCRdb designates TRBD1, a call that cannot be tested without DNA. The germline V gene encodes CDR1 SGHTA and CDR2 FQGNSA. The CDR3 has 17 residues. The CDR3 sequence: CASSSPPPVRYNSPLHF. Supplemented by reference TRBV7-2 and TRBJ1-6, the full variable domain reads GAGVSQSPSNKVTEKGKDVELRCDPISGHTALYWYRQSLGQGLEFLIYFQGNSAPDKSGLPSDRFSAERTGGSVSTLTIQRTQQEDSAVYLCASSSPPPVRYNSPLHFGNGTRLTVT.

The chain uses TRBV20-1 and TRBJ2-6; the D gene TCRdb calls, TRBD2, cannot be checked with no DNA. This CDR3 is 18 amino acids long. The V gene's germline CDR1 is DFQATT and CDR2 SNEGSKA (reference sequence). This chain's CDR3 is CSARRTSVHPSGANVLTF.

The chain has TRBV7-2 and TRBJ2-2; TCRdb proposes TRBD1, but this gene call is untestable without DNA. This CDR3 contains 14 residues. Germline V lookup: CDR1 SGHTA, CDR2 FQGNSA. CDR3 residues: CASSLEQGKGELFF.